One and the same sample provided the 29 T cell receptor beta chains below, sequenced in a study of control samples from healthy donors and cancer patients. The repertoire was sequenced with immunoSEQ multiplex PCR; TCRdb's copy has only in-frame clones and lacks some. The sample lists under 80,000 clones, approximately 94% occurring once. Sequenced: PBMCs. These receptors originate from a woman in her thirties or forties with lung cancer.

The chain uses TRBV6-5 and TRBJ1-1, with D tentatively TRBD1 (6 bases). The length of the CDR3 is 15 residues. The V gene lost 6 bases and the J gene lost 2 bases, with 16 bases spanning the gap. Germline CDR1 is MNHEY and CDR2 is SVGAGI. The CDR3 protein is CASSLSQGQNTEAFF. The CDR3 nucleotides read TGTGCCAGCAGCCTTTCACAGGGACAAAACACTGAAGCTTTCTTT.

This clone has just one count. The chain uses TRBV6-5 and TRBJ2-5; the D is unclear. Germline loops: CDR1 MNHEY, CDR2 SVGAGI. V lost 7 bases, J lost 3 bases, and 18 bases lay in between. The CDR3 consists of 15 residues. DNA of the CDR3: TGTGCCAGCAAAGGTTGGTTGGGATTCGAAGAGACCCAGTACTTC. Its translation: CASKGWLGFEETQYF.

CDR3 residues: CASSRTSGGVTDTQYF. The CDR3 DNA sequence: TGTGCCAGCAGCAGGACTAGCGGGGGGGTCACAGATACGCAGTATTTT. This chain links TRBV5-4 with TRBJ2-3; 15 nucleotides match TRBD2. This CDR3 spans 16 amino acids. CDR1 is SGHNT and CDR2 is YYREEE in the germline V gene (reference sequence). V gave up 4 bases and J gave up 2 bases; unmatched junction bases: 2.

The V and J genes are TRBV19 and TRBJ1-2; D is undetermined. V lost 6 bases, J lost 4 bases, and 18 bases lay in between. The CDR3 length is 15 residues. Germline-derived CDR1 and CDR2 are LNHDA and SQIVND (reference sequence). The CDR3 loop is CASSMVVGSLYGYTF. The CDR3 DNA reads as TGTGCCAGTAGCATGGTCGTGGGATCGCTCTATGGCTACACCTTC.

The V gene is TRBV6-6, the J gene TRBJ1-1; D may be TRBD1 (5 bases). CDR3 size: 16 residues. The germline CDR1 and CDR2 sequences are MNHNY and SVGAGI (reference sequence). V was clipped by 2 bases and J by 3 bases, with 16 bases between them. The DNA for the CDR3 is TGTGCCAGCAGTTACGGAATGGGACGGGGATACACTGAAGCTTTCTTT. It specifies CASSYGMGRGYTEAFF.

Details on this clone: Other DNA sequences from this sample encode an identical CDR3 as well. The chain is built from TRBV2 and TRBJ2-7, with unresolved D. The V end lost 4 bases, the J end lost 0 bases, and 10 bases lay between the germline ends. CDR3 length: 14 amino acids. CDR1 SNHLY and CDR2 FYNNEI come from the germline V gene. CDR3 coding DNA: TGTGCCAGCAGTGTCGGGCTGACCTCCTACGAGCAGTACTTC. This gives the protein CASSVGLTSYEQYF. Based on the CDR3 plus reference TRBV2 and TRBJ2-7, the full variable domain is EPEVTQTPSHQVTQMGQEVILRCVPISNHLYFYWYRQILGQKVEFLVSFYNNEISEKSEIFDDQFSVERPDGSNFTLKIRSTKLEDSAMYFCASSVGLTSYEQYFGPGTRLTVT.

This clone has only one observation. The chain recombines TRBV28 with TRBJ1-5; D uncertain. V lost 6 bases, J lost 0 bases, and 3 bases lay in between. The CDR3 is made up of 12 amino acids. The germline V gene encodes CDR1 MDHEN and CDR2 SYDVKM. DNA for the CDR3: TGTGCCAGCAGAAATAGCAATCAGCCCCAGCATTTT. It yields the protein CASRNSNQPQHF.

The CDR3 spells CASRTGTGNWPQHF. DNA of the CDR3: TGTGCCAGCCGGACCGGGACAGGGAATTGGCCCCAGCATTTT. The J gene is TRBJ1-5, the V gene TRBV6-5; 9 nucleotides line up with TRBD1. The V segment lost 8 bases and the J segment 9 bases; nucleotides outside the gene matches: 11. The CDR3 runs 14 residues. Looked up from germline, CDR1 is MNHEY and CDR2 is SVGAGI.

This chain uses TRBV11-2 with TRBJ1-2; D is ambiguous. The CDR3 loop spans 15 amino acids. V lost 5 bases to trimming and J lost 4 bases, with 17 bases between them. CDR1 is SGHAT, CDR2 FQNNGV, per germline. In DNA form, the CDR3 reads TGTGCCAGCAGCGCGACCGGCGGGCTCCCCTATGGCTACACCTTC. It is translated as CASSATGGLPYGYTF.

V and J are TRBV16 and TRBJ2-7; D remains unclear. The CDR3 length is 13 residues. The V and J ends lost 1 base and 2 bases respectively, with 6 bases between them. Germline loops: CDR1 KGHSY, CDR2 FQNENV. In DNA form, the CDR3 reads TGTGCCAGCAGCCAATTTGGGGCCTACGAGCAGTACTTC. Translation gives CASSQFGAYEQYF.

The rearrangement links TRBV6-5 to TRBJ2-2; unclear D gene. Trimming removed 5 bases from V and 5 bases from J, with 15 bases in between. Germline values: CDR1 MNHEY, CDR2 SVGAGI. This CDR3 is built from 15 residues. The CDR3 sequence is CASSPSRAPTGELFF. In DNA form, the CDR3 reads TGTGCCAGCAGTCCATCCCGGGCCCCTACCGGGGAGCTGTTTTTT.

V and J are TRBV6-6 and TRBJ1-2; no clear D gene. The CDR3 extends over 15 amino acids. From germline, CDR1 is MNHNY and CDR2 SVGAGI (reference sequence). V lost 2 bases and J 6 bases, leaving 16 bases between the germline ends. CDR3 coding DNA: TGTGCCAGCAGTTACCCGACCAACTCAGACGATGGCTACACCTTC. Encoded protein: CASSYPTNSDDGYTF.

The chain recombines TRBV28 with TRBJ1-2; unclear D gene. This CDR3 region has 13 residues. V was trimmed by 4 bases and J by 11 bases, leaving 17 bases between them. Per germline, CDR1 MDHEN and CDR2 SYDVKM. Here the CDR3 DNA reads TGTGCCAGCAGTTCCTGGACCTCCGAAGGGTACACCTTC. It yields the protein CASSSWTSEGYTF.

The CDR3 reads CASTMDTSVSGNTIYF. CDR3 nucleotides: TGTGCCAGTACCATGGACACTTCGGTCTCTGGAAACACCATATATTTT. The chain is built from TRBV19 and TRBJ1-3; weak D call: TRBD1 (5 bases). The length of the CDR3 is 16 residues. Germline-derived CDR1 and CDR2 are LNHDA and SQIVND (reference sequence). V lost 7 bases and J lost 0, with 16 bases in between. Supplemented by reference TRBV19 and TRBJ1-3, the full variable domain reads DGGITQSPKYLFRKEGQNVTLSCEQNLNHDAMYWYRQDPGQGLRLIYYSQIVNDFQKGDIAEGYSVSREKKESFPLTVTSAQKNPTAFYLCASTMDTSVSGNTIYFGEGSWLTVV.

This sequence joins TRBV5-1 and TRBJ2-7; TRBD1 or TRBD2 may be the D gene (5 bases each). The germline gives CDR1 SGHRS, CDR2 YFSETQ. CDR3 length: 14 amino acids. Trimming left V 4 bases short and J 2 bases short, with 13 bases between. The CDR3 spells CASSPGTATYEQYF. The CDR3 DNA follows: TGCGCCAGCAGCCCCGGGACCGCGACCTACGAGCAGTACTTC.

Regarding this clone: Mismatch with germline at one junction end may stem from a read error. The chain carries TRBV7-7 and TRBJ2-7, with 7 bases aligning to TRBD1. The CDR3 loop spans 16 amino acids. Per the germline V gene, CDR1 is SSHAT and CDR2 is FNYEAQ (reference sequence). The CDR3, as DNA: TGTGCTAGCAGCCCCCGACAGGGTCCCGATACGTACGAGCAGTACTTC. Translating gives CASSPRQGPDTYEQYF.

The chain combines TRBV5-1 with TRBJ2-7; 8 bases fit TRBD2. This CDR3 contains 18 residues. V shed 1 base and J 0 bases; nucleotides not matched to a gene: 12. CDR1 and CDR2 from the germline V gene are SGHRS and YFSETQ. The CDR3 sequence: CASSLRAPTSERSYEQYF. The CDR3 region has the DNA TGCGCCAGCAGCTTGAGAGCACCGACTAGCGAACGCTCCTACGAGCAGTACTTC.

The rearrangement links TRBV3-1 (or the pseudogene TRBV3-2) to TRBJ1-4; D unclear. The germline V gene has CDR1 LGHDT and CDR2 YNNKEL (reference sequence). V was trimmed by 4 bases and J by 10 bases, leaving 16 bases between them. The CDR3 loop spans 14 amino acids. Written as DNA, the CDR3 is TGTGCCAGCAGCCCCCGACCCCTCACGGGAAAACTGTTTTTT. Its translation is CASSPRPLTGKLFF.

This chain joins TRBV30 and TRBJ1-3, with 9 bases aligning to TRBD1. Germline values: CDR1 GTSNPN, CDR2 SVGIG (reference sequence). This CDR3 is 16 amino acids long. Trimming at V came to 3 bases and at J to 0 bases, leaving 6 bases not matched to a gene. The CDR3 sequence is CAWSLQGAFSGNTIYF. DNA for the CDR3: TGTGCCTGGAGCTTACAGGGGGCTTTCTCTGGAAACACCATATATTTT.

This chain connects TRBV7-9 to TRBJ1-1, with TRBD1 matching over 7 bases. Germline CDR1 and CDR2: SEHNR and FQNEAQ (reference sequence). This CDR3 region has 17 residues. V lost 1 base and J lost 3; bases outside the gene matches: 11. CDR3 in amino acids: CASSLGEVGTDHTEAFF. CDR3 nucleotides: TGTGCCAGCAGCTTAGGAGAGGTGGGGACAGACCACACTGAAGCTTTCTTT.

The V call is TRBV7-9, the J call TRBJ2-7; D unresolved. Trimming removed 2 bases at V and 4 bases at J, with 6 bases between. This CDR3 region has 12 residues. Per the germline V gene, CDR1 is SEHNR and CDR2 is FQNEAQ (reference sequence). In nucleotides, the CDR3 is TGTGCCAGCAGCTTACTTCATTACGAGCAGTACTTC. This gives the protein CASSLLHYEQYF. The full variable domain, its missing parts supplied by reference TRBV7-9 and TRBJ2-7, is DTGVSQNPRHKITKRGQNVTFRCDPISEHNRLYWYRQTLGQGPEFLTYFQNEAQLEKSRLLSDRFSAERPKGSFSTLEIQRTEQGDSAMYLCASSLLHYEQYFGPGTRLTVT.

The chain recombines TRBV28 with TRBJ1-2; TRBD1 is a possible D gene (6 bases). The CDR3 runs 15 residues. Germline values: CDR1 MDHEN, CDR2 SYDVKM. Deletions cut 3 bases from V and 0 bases from J, with 11 bases between. CDR3 DNA sequence: TGTGCCAGCAGTTTGGGGGGGGCCACTAACTATGGCTACACCTTC. It codes for CASSLGGATNYGYTF.

This chain links TRBV7-8 with TRBJ2-1; D ambiguous. With 5 bases removed from V and 10 bases from J, the gap between germline ends came to 15 bases. In germline, CDR1 is SGHVS, CDR2 FQNEAQ. The CDR3 has 13 residues. The CDR3 region has the DNA TGTGCCAGCAGCCCCCCGAGTCCGGACGAGCAGTTCTTC. Translated, it gives CASSPPSPDEQFF.

This chain connects TRBV2 to TRBJ1-6, with unresolved D. Germline values: CDR1 SNHLY, CDR2 FYNNEI. This CDR3 has 14 amino acids. Trimming took 6 bases from V and 8 from J, leaving 14 bases between them. CDR3 amino acids: CASRPRGIYSPLHF. CDR3 sequence (DNA): TGTGCCAGCAGACCACGAGGGATATATTCACCCCTCCACTTT. The entire variable domain, with the rest obtained from reference TRBV2 and TRBJ1-6, is as follows: EPEVTQTPSHQVTQMGQEVILRCVPISNHLYFYWYRQILGQKVEFLVSFYNNEISEKSEIFDDQFSVERPDGSNFTLKIRSTKLEDSAMYFCASRPRGIYSPLHFGNGTRLTVT.

The chain combines TRBV28 with TRBJ1-1, with D perhaps TRBD1 (5 bases). Trimming cost V 11 bases and J 1 base, with 14 bases left between them. From germline, CDR1 is MDHEN and CDR2 SYDVKM. The length of the CDR3 is 13 residues. The CDR3 region has the DNA TGTGCCGGCCGGAGGGGAGGGAACACTGAAGCTTTCTTT. Translated, it gives CAGRRGGNTEAFF.

This chain links TRBV27 with TRBJ2-1; TRBD1 aligns across 10 bases. CDR1 MNHEY and CDR2 SMNVEV come from the germline V gene (reference sequence). The CDR3 loop spans 13 amino acids. Trimming removed 6 bases from V and 9 bases from J; junction bases left unmatched: 5. The CDR3 DNA reads TGTGCCAGCAGGACAGGGGGCTGGAGTGAGCAGTTCTTC. Translation: CASRTGGWSEQFF.

The rearrangement links TRBV18 to TRBJ1-2, with 8 bases matching TRBD1. The germline V gene has CDR1 KGHSH and CDR2 LQKENI. This CDR3 spans 13 amino acids. V gave up 3 bases and J gave up 3 bases; unmatched junction bases: 0. CDR3: CASSPGQDYGYTF. DNA of the CDR3: TGTGCCAGCTCACCGGGACAGGACTATGGCTACACCTTC.

The V and J genes are TRBV19 and TRBJ1-2; D remains unclear. The germline V gene encodes CDR1 LNHDA and CDR2 SQIVND (reference sequence). V gave up 2 bases and J gave up 8 bases, with 9 bases separating them. This CDR3 spans 12 amino acids. The CDR3 DNA reads TGTGCCAGTAGTATACGGGGAGAAGGCTACACCTTC. This translates into CASSIRGEGYTF.

In DNA form, the CDR3 reads TGCGCCAGCAGCCGGGACAGGGCGTACCAAGAGACCCAGTACTTC. Protein sequence: CASSRDRAYQETQYF. This chain connects TRBV5-1 to TRBJ2-5; the match to TRBD1 covers 9 bases. Germline V gene lookup returns CDR1 SGHRS and CDR2 YFSETQ. J gave up 0 bases and V 4 bases, and 4 bases lay outside the gene matches. CDR3 length: 15 residues. The complete variable domain, with remaining parts taken from reference TRBV5-1 and TRBJ2-5, reads KAGVTQTPRYLIKTRGQQVTLSCSPISGHRSVSWYQQTPGQGLQFLFEYFSETQRNKGNFPGRFSGRQFSNSRSEMNVSTLELGDSALYLCASSRDRAYQETQYFGPGTRLLVL.